This T cell receptor beta chain was captured in a study of blood T cells in healthy people across ages. Together with a sample-barcoded 5' primer, a J-beta primer mix was included in a second PCR lasting about 6 to 11 cycles. MiXCR was run by TCRdb on the 5' RACE reads, yielding one entry per CDR3 protein. The data hold around 1,000,000 distinct CDR3 sequences, with around 25% observed a single time. The sample holds a few counts of this clonotype. CDR1 is SGHAT, CDR2 FQNNGV, per germline. This CDR3 contains 14 residues. The sample also formed part of further work on T cells of mothers and their children.

Sequencing was carried out using blood. This chain links TRBV11-2 with TRBJ2-5, with D possibly matching TRBD1 (5 bases). The DNA end lines up better with TRBJ2-7; the J call may be wrong. This receptor was identified in a girl aged 2 to 10 in good health. The CDR3 DNA reads TGTGCCAGCAGCTTATGGGGCTCCGGATACGAGCAGTACTTC. Protein sequence: CASSLWGSGYEQYF.